The rows below give T cell receptor beta chains drawn from one sample of a study of beta chain features in type 1 diabetes. Libraries were prepared by immunoSEQ multiplex PCR; TCRdb keeps only in-frame clonotypes and omits some of them. The sample consists of about 160,000 clones, approximately 8.4% of them appearing once. Specimen: central memory CD4+ T cells from blood. Receptor source: a man aged 18 to 30 with type 1 diabetes. The CDR3 runs from the conserved cysteine through the conserved F or W. A D gene is named only where the DNA matches it firmly. For some rows the clone size is stated as once, few or many, or as a class when expanded; others skip it.

V gene	D gene	J gene	clone size	CDR3 protein	CDR3 DNA
TRBV27	-	TRBJ1-2	few	CASSSAVQGYYGYTF	TGTGCCAGCAGTTCCGCCGTACAGGGTTACTATGGCTACACCTTC
TRBV5-6	-	TRBJ2-4	-	CASSPSGGTLAKNIQYF	TGTGCCAGCAGCCCATCAGGGGGGACGTTAGCCAAAAACATTCAGTACTTC
TRBV9	-	TRBJ1-3	few	CASSVGEGTSGNTIYF	TGTGCCAGCAGCGTAGGGGAGGGGACCTCTGGAAACACCATATATTTT
TRBV5-4	-	TRBJ1-1	few	CASSRDSTEAFF	TGTGCCAGCAGCCGTGACAGCACTGAAGCTTTCTTT
TRBV6-6	-	TRBJ1-3	-	CASSYDGSAGNTIYF	TGTGCCAGCAGTTACGACGGGTCAGCTGGAAACACCATATATTTT
TRBV4-3	TRBD2	TRBJ2-5	-	CASSQGLAGLVGETQYF	TGCGCCAGCAGCCAAGGCCTGGCGGGACTAGTCGGAGAGACCCAGTACTTC
TRBV28	-	TRBJ2-5	-	CASSDTQKGQGFQETQYF	TGTGCCAGCAGTGACACTCAAAAGGGGCAAGGTTTCCAAGAGACCCAGTACTTC
TRBV5-1	-	TRBJ1-2	-	CASSLATTRGDGYTF	TGCGCCAGCAGCTTGGCTACAACCAGGGGAGATGGCTACACCTTC
TRBV6-5	-	TRBJ1-1	few	CASSYSGASEAFF	TGTGCCAGCAGTTACTCGGGGGCCTCTGAAGCTTTCTTT
TRBV5-4	-	TRBJ2-3	-	CASSLEGGTDTQYF	TGTGCCAGCAGCTTGGAGGGGGGCACAGATACGCAGTATTTT
TRBV5-1	TRBD1	TRBJ1-2	-	CASSQQGAHGYTF	TGCGCCAGCAGTCAACAGGGGGCGCATGGCTACACCTTC
TRBV7-2	TRBD1	TRBJ2-3	-	CASSRGGQGTDTQYF	TGTGCCAGCAGCCGCGGAGGACAGGGGACAGATACGCAGTATTTT
TRBV28	TRBD1	TRBJ2-2	few	CASSSRQGPGELFF	TGTGCCAGCAGCTCTCGACAGGGCCCCGGGGAGCTGTTTTTT
TRBV9	TRBD1	TRBJ1-6	-	CASRRGQGESPLHF	TGTGCCAGCAGGCGGGGACAGGGGGAATCACCCCTCCACTTT
TRBV6-1	TRBD2	TRBJ2-4	-	CASITSGRLGIQYF	TGTGCCAGCATTACCTCCGGGAGGTTGGGCATTCAGTACTTC
TRBV28	TRBD1	TRBJ2-5	-	CASSPPDRGWGTQYF	TGTGCCAGCAGTCCCCCGGACAGGGGGTGGGGGACCCAGTACTTC
TRBV7-8	TRBD1	TRBJ2-5	few	CASSTRDSQETQYF	TGTGCCAGCAGCACCCGGGACAGCCAAGAGACCCAGTACTTC
TRBV30	-	TRBJ1-1	-	CAWRRDPWTEAFF	TGTGCCTGGAGGCGGGATCCATGGACTGAAGCTTTCTTT
TRBV28	-	TRBJ2-1	-	CASRQGYGSSYNEQFF	TGTGCCAGCAGACAAGGATATGGGAGCTCCTACAATGAGCAGTTCTTC
TRBV5-4	-	TRBJ1-6	-	CASSPIDLGGTPLHF	TGTGCCAGCAGCCCGATAGACCTAGGGGGTACACCCCTCCACTTT
TRBV28	TRBD2	TRBJ2-7	-	CAAGGREVHEQYF	TGTGCCGCGGGGGGGAGGGAGGTCCACGAGCAGTACTTC
TRBV28	-	TRBJ2-5	-	CASRPGHLEETQYF	TGTGCCAGCAGGCCGGGACACCTGGAAGAGACCCAGTACTTC
TRBV29-1	-	TRBJ2-5	many	CSVDRDGTQYF	TGCAGCGTTGACAGGGATGGGACCCAGTACTTC
TRBV2	-	TRBJ2-7	-	CASSEQSETYEQYF	TGTGCCAGCAGTGAACAGTCCGAAACCTACGAGCAGTACTTC
TRBV27	TRBD2	TRBJ2-5	few	CASRKLAGAPQETQYF	TGTGCCAGCAGAAAACTAGCGGGGGCCCCCCAAGAGACCCAGTACTTC
TRBV4-1	TRBD2	TRBJ2-3	few	CASSVRLAGGTDTQYF	TGCGCCAGCAGCGTAAGACTAGCGGGAGGTACAGATACGCAGTATTTT
TRBV19	-	TRBJ2-6	-	CASAEDSGANVLTF	TGTGCCAGTGCCGAGGACTCTGGGGCCAACGTCCTGACTTTC
TRBV29-1	-	TRBJ1-3	-	CSVVKGLGNTIYF	TGCAGCGTTGTAAAGGGGCTAGGAAACACCATATATTTT
TRBV5-1	-	TRBJ2-2	few	CASSFLQGGTGELFF	TGCGCCAGCAGCTTTCTCCAGGGAGGCACCGGGGAGCTGTTTTTT
TRBV27	TRBD2	TRBJ2-1	-	CASSLWSGTRRGNEQFF	TGTGCCAGCAGTTTATGGTCCGGGACTAGGAGGGGTAATGAGCAGTTCTTC
TRBV28	-	TRBJ2-1	-	CASVTAQGTYNEQFF	TGTGCCAGCGTCACCGCGCAGGGGACCTACAATGAGCAGTTCTTC
TRBV28	-	TRBJ2-3	few	CASSSPGTDTQYF	TGTGCCAGCAGCTCGCCAGGGACAGATACGCAGTATTTT
TRBV6-5	-	TRBJ2-5	-	CASRATVEETQYF	TGTGCCAGCAGAGCGACAGTCGAAGAGACCCAGTACTTC
TRBV2	-	TRBJ2-5	-	CASSRENQETQYF	TGTGCCAGCAGTCGTGAGAACCAAGAGACCCAGTACTTC
TRBV19	-	TRBJ1-6	many	CASSRAGSQSPLHF	TGTGCCAGTAGTAGAGCGGGAAGTCAGTCACCCCTCCACTTT
TRBV5-6	-	TRBJ2-5	few	CASSLYERPQETQYF	TGTGCCAGCAGCTTGTACGAGCGGCCCCAAGAGACCCAGTACTTC
TRBV15	-	TRBJ2-1	few	CATSRERRGNEQFF	TGTGCCACCAGCAGAGAGAGGAGGGGCAATGAGCAGTTCTTC
TRBV29-1	-	TRBJ1-4	-	CSVVDRANEKLFF	TGCAGCGTTGTCGACAGAGCTAATGAAAAACTGTTTTTT
TRBV4-1	-	TRBJ2-3	many	CASSPTGDTQYF	TGCGCCAGCAGCCCAACTGGAGATACGCAGTATTTT
TRBV10-3	-	TRBJ1-2	few	CASNRGLTEGYTF	TGTGCCAGCAATCGTGGACTCACGGAAGGCTACACCTTC
TRBV19	-	TRBJ2-1	-	CASSISRDSRGLPIEQFF	TGTGCCAGTAGTATTTCCCGGGACAGTAGGGGACTCCCCATCGAGCAGTTCTTC
TRBV10-3	TRBD1	TRBJ2-5	few	CASRGQHKETQYF	TGTGCCAGCAGGGGACAGCACAAAGAGACCCAGTACTTC
TRBV15	-	TRBJ2-2	-	CATSRVQNTGELFF	TGTGCCACCAGCAGAGTACAGAACACCGGGGAGCTGTTTTTT
TRBV28	TRBD1	TRBJ2-7	-	CAAGQGYEQYF	TGTGCCGCGGGACAGGGCTACGAGCAGTACTTC
TRBV2	TRBD2	TRBJ2-7	few	CASSATGTSGSEQYF	TGTGCCAGCAGTGCGACCGGGACTAGCGGCTCCGAGCAGTACTTC
TRBV7-9	-	TRBJ1-2	-	CASSQGGGRANYGYTF	TGTGCCAGCAGCCAGGGAGGGGGAAGAGCGAACTATGGCTACACCTTC
TRBV18	-	TRBJ1-6	few	CASSPPGTPNNSPLHF	TGTGCCAGCTCACCACCGGGGACACCCAATAATTCACCCCTCCACTTT
TRBV2	TRBD2	TRBJ2-2	few	CASRPGGANTGELFF	TGTGCCAGCCGTCCGGGGGGAGCGAACACCGGGGAGCTGTTTTTT
TRBV6-1	TRBD2	TRBJ2-1	few	CASSEGTSGRRSYNEQFF	TGTGCCAGCAGCGAAGGGACTAGCGGGAGGAGGTCCTACAATGAGCAGTTCTTC
TRBV10-3	TRBD1	TRBJ2-7	few	CAISDLGQGGYEQYF	TGTGCCATCAGTGATCTGGGACAGGGTGGGTACGAGCAGTACTTC
TRBV2	TRBD1	TRBJ2-3	many	CASSIPTGARTDTQYF	TGTGCCAGCAGTATACCAACAGGGGCCCGCACAGATACGCAGTATTTT
TRBV7-9	TRBD2	TRBJ2-5	-	CASSRSPAGGETQYF	TGTGCCAGCAGCCGCTCGCCCGCGGGGGGAGAGACCCAGTACTTC
TRBV5-5	TRBD1	TRBJ1-1	-	CASSLVTGSYTEAFF	TGTGCCAGCAGCTTGGTGACAGGGAGTTACACTGAAGCTTTCTTT
TRBV2	-	TRBJ2-2	-	CASTAANTGELFF	TGTGCCAGCACGGCGGCGAACACCGGGGAGCTGTTTTTT
TRBV19	TRBD2	TRBJ2-5	many	CASSTLLADQETQYF	TGTGCCAGTAGTACCCTACTAGCGGATCAAGAGACCCAGTACTTC
TRBV7-6	-	TRBJ2-2	few	CASSLARAGELFF	TGTGCCAGCAGCTTAGCGAGGGCCGGGGAGCTGTTTTTT
TRBV5-1	TRBD2	TRBJ2-5	few	CASSYQTSGSGETQYF	TGCGCCAGCAGCTATCAGACTAGCGGGTCAGGAGAGACCCAGTACTTC
TRBV4-1	-	TRBJ1-5	-	CASSQGDRTSNQPQHF	TGCGCCAGCAGCCAAGGTGACAGAACTAGCAATCAGCCCCAGCATTTT
TRBV5-4	TRBD1	TRBJ2-7	-	CASSWDRTGIAEQYF	TGTGCCAGCAGTTGGGACCGGACAGGAATCGCCGAGCAGTACTTC
TRBV7-2	-	TRBJ2-3	-	CAGAPQGGTDTQYF	TGTGCCGGCGCCCCACAGGGTGGCACAGATACGCAGTATTTT